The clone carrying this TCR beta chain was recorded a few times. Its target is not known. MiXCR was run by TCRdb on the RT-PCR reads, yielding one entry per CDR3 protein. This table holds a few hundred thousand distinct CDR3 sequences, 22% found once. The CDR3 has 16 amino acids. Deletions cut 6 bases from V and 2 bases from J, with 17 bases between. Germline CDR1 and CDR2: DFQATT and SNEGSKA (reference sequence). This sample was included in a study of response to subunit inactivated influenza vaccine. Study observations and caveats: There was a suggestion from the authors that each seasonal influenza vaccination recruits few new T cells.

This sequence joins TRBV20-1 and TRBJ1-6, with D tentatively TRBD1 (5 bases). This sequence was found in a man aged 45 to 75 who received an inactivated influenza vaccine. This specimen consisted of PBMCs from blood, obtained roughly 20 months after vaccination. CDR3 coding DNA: TGCAGTGCCAAGCGTCCGGAGGGGCCCTATAATTCACCCCTCCACTTT. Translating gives CSAKRPEGPYNSPLHF.